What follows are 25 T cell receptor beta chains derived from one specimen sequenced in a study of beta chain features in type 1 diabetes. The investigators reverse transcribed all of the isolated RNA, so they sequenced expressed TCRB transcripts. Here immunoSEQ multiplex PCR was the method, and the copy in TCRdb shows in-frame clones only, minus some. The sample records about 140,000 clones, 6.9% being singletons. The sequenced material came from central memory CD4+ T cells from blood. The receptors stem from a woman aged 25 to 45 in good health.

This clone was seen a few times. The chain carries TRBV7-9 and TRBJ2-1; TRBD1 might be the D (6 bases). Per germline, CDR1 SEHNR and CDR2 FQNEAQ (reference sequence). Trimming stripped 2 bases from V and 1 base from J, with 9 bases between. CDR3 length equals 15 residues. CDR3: CASSLRTASYNEQFF. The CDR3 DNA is TGTGCCAGCAGCTTAAGGACAGCGTCCTACAATGAGCAGTTCTTC.

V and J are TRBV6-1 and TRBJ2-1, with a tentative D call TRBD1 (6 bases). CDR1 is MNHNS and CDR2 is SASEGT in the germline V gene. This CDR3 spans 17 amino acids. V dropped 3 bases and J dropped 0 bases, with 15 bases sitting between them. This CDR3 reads CASSEARGGVSYNEQFF. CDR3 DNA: TGTGCCAGCAGTGAGGCCCGAGGGGGTGTCTCCTACAATGAGCAGTTCTTC.

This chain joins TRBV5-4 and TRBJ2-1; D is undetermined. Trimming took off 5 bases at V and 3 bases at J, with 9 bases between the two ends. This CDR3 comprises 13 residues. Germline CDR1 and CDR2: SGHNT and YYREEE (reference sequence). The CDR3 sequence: CASSFDNYNEQFF. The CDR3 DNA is TGTGCCAGCAGTTTCGACAACTACAATGAGCAGTTCTTC.

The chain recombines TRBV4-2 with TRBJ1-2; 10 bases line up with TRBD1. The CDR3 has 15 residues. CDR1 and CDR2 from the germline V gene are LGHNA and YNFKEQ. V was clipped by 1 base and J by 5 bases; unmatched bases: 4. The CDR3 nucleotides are TGTGCCAGCAGCCAAGCAGGGACAGGGGATTATGGCTACACCTTC. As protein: CASSQAGTGDYGYTF.

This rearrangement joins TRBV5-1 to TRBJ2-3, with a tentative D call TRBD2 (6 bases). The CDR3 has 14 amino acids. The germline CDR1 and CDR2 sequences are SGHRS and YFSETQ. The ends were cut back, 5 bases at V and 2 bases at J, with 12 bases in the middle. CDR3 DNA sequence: TGCGCCAGCAGTTCCGGGACTCCCACAGATACGCAGTATTTT. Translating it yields CASSSGTPTDTQYF.

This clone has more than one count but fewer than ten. CDR3 nucleotides: TGCGCCAGCAGCCAAGCTAACAGCGGGCTCGAGCAGTACTTC. It yields the protein CASSQANSGLEQYF. The V call is TRBV4-3, the J call TRBJ2-7, with D possibly matching TRBD2 (6 bases). The CDR3 length is 14 residues. The V and J ends lost 1 base and 6 bases respectively, with 13 bases between them. Germline V gene sequence: CDR1 LGHNA, CDR2 YSLEER.

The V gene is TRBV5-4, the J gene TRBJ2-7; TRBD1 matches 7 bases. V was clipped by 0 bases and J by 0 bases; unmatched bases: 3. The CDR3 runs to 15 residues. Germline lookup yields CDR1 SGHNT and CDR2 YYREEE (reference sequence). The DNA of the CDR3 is TGTGCCAGCAGCTTGGCGGGACAGAGCTCCTACGAGCAGTACTTC. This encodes CASSLAGQSSYEQYF.

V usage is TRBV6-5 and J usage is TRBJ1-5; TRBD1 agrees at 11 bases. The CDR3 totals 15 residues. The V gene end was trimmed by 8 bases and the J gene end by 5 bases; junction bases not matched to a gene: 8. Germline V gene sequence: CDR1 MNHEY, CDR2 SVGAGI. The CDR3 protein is CASADRGHSHQPQHF. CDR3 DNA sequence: TGTGCCAGCGCGGACAGGGGGCACTCACATCAGCCCCAGCATTTT.

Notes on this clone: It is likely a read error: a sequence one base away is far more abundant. In DNA form, the CDR3 reads TGTGCCAGCAGCTTGTCTGAGACCCAGTACTTC. This gives the protein CASSLSETQYF. The chain joins TRBV5-5 to TRBJ2-5; D is unresolved. This CDR3 region has 11 residues. Trimming shortened V by 1 base and J by 5 bases, and 3 bases separated the two germline ends. CDR1 and CDR2 from the germline V gene are SGHKS and YYEKEE (reference sequence). The full variable domain, with the rest looked up from reference TRBV5-5 and TRBJ2-5, is DAGVTQSPTHLIKTRGQQVTLRCSPISGHKSVSWYQQVLGQGPQFIFQYYEKEERGRGNFPDRFSARQFPNYSSELNVNALLLGDSALYLCASSLSETQYFGPGTRLLVL.

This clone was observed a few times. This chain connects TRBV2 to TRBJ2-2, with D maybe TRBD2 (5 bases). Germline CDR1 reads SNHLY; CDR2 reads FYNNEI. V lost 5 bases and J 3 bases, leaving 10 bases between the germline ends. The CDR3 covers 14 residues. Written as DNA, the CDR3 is TGTGCCAGCAGTCGACTATCGGACACCGGGGAGCTGTTTTTT. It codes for CASSRLSDTGELFF.

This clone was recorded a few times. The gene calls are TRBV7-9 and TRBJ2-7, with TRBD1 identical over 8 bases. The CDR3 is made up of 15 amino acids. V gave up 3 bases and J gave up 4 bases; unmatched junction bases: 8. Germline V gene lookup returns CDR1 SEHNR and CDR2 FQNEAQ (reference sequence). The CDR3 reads CASSFGLNRGYEQYF. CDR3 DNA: TGTGCCAGCAGCTTCGGTCTGAACAGGGGGTACGAGCAGTACTTC.

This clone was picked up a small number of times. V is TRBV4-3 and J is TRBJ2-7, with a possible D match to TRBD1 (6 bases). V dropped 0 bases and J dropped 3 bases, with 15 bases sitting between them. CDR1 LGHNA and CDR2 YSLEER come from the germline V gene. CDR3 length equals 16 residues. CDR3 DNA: TGCGCCAGCAGCCAAGATGCTAACAGGGCCCACTACGAGCAGTACTTC. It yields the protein CASSQDANRAHYEQYF.

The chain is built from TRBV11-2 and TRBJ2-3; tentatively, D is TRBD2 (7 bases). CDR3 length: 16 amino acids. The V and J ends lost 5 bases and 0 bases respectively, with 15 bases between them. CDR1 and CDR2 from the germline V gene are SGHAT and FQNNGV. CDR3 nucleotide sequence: TGTGCCAGCAGCCCTAGGGGGGGAACTAGCACAGATACGCAGTATTTT. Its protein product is CASSPRGGTSTDTQYF. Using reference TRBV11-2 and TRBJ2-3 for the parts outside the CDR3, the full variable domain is EAGVAQSPRYKIIEKRQSVAFWCNPISGHATLYWYQQILGQGPKLLIQFQNNGVVDDSQLPKDRFSAERLKGVDSTLKIQPAKLEDSAVYLCASSPRGGTSTDTQYFGPGTRLTVL.

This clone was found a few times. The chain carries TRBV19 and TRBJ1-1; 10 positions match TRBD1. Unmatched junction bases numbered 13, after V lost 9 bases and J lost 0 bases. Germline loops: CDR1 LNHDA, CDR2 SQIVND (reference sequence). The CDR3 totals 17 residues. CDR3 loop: CASTHPPDRGVNTEAFF. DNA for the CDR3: TGTGCCAGCACGCACCCCCCGGACAGGGGGGTGAACACTGAAGCTTTCTTT.

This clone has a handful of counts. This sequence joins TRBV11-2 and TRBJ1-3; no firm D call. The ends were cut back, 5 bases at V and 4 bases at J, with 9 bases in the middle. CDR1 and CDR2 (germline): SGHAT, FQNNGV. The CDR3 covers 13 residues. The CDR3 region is CASSTTTGNTIYF. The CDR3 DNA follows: TGTGCCAGCAGCACCACGACAGGAAACACCATATATTTT.

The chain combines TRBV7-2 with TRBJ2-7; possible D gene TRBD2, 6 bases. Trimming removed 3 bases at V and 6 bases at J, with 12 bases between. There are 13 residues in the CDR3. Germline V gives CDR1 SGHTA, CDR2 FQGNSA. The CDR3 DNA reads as TGTGCCAGCAGCTTGGGACTTGCGGGCGAGCAGTACTTC. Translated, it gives CASSLGLAGEQYF. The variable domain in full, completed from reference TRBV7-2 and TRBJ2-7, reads GAGVSQSPSNKVTEKGKDVELRCDPISGHTALYWYRQSLGQGLEFLIYFQGNSAPDKSGLPSDRFSAERTGGSVSTLTIQRTQQEDSAVYLCASSLGLAGEQYFGPGTRLTVT.

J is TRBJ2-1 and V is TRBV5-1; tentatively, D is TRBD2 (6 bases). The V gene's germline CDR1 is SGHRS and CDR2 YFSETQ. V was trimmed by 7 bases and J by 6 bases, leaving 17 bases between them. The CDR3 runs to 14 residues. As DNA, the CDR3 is TGCGCCAGCCGCCGCGGGGTAGGGGCCAATGAGCAGTTCTTC. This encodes CASRRGVGANEQFF. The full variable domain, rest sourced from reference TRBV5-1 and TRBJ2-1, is KAGVTQTPRYLIKTRGQQVTLSCSPISGHRSVSWYQQTPGQGLQFLFEYFSETQRNKGNFPGRFSGRQFSNSRSEMNVSTLELGDSALYLCASRRGVGANEQFFGPGTRLTVL.

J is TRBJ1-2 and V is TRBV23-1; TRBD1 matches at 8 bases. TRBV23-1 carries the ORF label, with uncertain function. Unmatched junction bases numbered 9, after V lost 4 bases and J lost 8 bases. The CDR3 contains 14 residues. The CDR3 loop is CASSPSIQGGGYTF. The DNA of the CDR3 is TGCGCCAGCAGTCCTTCAATACAGGGGGGGGGCTACACCTTC.

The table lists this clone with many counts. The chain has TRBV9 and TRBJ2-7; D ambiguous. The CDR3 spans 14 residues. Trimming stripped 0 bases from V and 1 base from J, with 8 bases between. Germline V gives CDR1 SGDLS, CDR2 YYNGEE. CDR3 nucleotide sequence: TGTGCCAGCAGCGTAGGAGAGCGTTCCTACGAGCAGTACTTC. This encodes CASSVGERSYEQYF.

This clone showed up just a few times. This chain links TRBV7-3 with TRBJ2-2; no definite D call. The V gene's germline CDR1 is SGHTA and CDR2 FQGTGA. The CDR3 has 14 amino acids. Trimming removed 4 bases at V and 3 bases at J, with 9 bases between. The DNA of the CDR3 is TGTGCCAGCAGCTCCCGTCCAGACACCGGGGAGCTGTTTTTT. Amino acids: CASSSRPDTGELFF.

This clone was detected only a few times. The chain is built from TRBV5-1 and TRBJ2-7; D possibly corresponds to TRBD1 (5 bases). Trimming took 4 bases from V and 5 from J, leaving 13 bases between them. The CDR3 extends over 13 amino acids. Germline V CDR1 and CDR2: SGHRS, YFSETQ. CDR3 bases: TGCGCCAGCAGCCCAGCAGTCAGGGACGAGCAGTACTTC. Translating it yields CASSPAVRDEQYF.

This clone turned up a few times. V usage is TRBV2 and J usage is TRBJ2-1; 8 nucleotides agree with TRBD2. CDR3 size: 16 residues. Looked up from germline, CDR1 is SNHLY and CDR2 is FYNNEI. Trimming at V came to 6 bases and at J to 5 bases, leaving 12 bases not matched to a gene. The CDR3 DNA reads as TGTGCCAGCAGCTCCACTAGCGGCTCCAAGGACAATGAGCAGTTCTTC. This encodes CASSSTSGSKDNEQFF.

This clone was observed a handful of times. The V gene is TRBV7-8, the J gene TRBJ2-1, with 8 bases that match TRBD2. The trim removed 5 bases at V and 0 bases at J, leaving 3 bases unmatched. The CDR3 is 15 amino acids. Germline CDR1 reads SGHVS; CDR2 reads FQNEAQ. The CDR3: CASSKSGSSYNEQFF. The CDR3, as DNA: TGTGCCAGCAGCAAAAGCGGGAGCTCCTACAATGAGCAGTTCTTC.

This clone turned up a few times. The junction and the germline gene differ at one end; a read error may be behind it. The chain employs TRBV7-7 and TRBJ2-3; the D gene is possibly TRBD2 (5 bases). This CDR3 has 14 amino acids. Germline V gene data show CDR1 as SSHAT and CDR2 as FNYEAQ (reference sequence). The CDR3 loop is CASSLSGITDTQYF. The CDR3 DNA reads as TGTGCTAGCAGCTTATCCGGGATCACAGATACGCAGTATTTT.

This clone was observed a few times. Written as DNA, the CDR3 is TGTGCCAGCAGCTCCACAGGGTTCTATGGCTACACCTTC. Translated: CASSSTGFYGYTF. The chain combines TRBV28 with TRBJ1-2; possible D gene TRBD1, 6 bases. The CDR3 runs 13 residues. Germline-derived CDR1 and CDR2 are MDHEN and SYDVKM. The germline V and J ends were trimmed by 6 bases and 4 bases, with 12 bases remaining between them.